Below, 19 T cell receptor beta chains from the same sample are listed, as sequenced in a study of cytomegalovirus exposure and HLA in healthy donors. Vbeta (60) and Jbeta (13) primers were used in the PCR. Profiling relied on immunoSEQ multiplex PCR, and the TCRdb table lists in-frame clones only, not all of them. The sample carries approximately 120,000 clones, almost 75% recorded once. Sample: PBMCs. These receptors all come from a man aged 35 to 55 in good health and CMV-seronegative.

The V call is TRBV6-5, the J call TRBJ1-5; 7 bases align to TRBD1. J was trimmed by 1 base and V by 8 bases; bases with no gene match: 8. The CDR3 length is 15 residues. Germline V gene lookup returns CDR1 MNHEY and CDR2 SVGAGI. In DNA form, the CDR3 reads TGTGCCAGCCGAACCGGGACAGAGAGCAATCAGCCCCAGCATTTT. Protein sequence: CASRTGTESNQPQHF.

V is TRBV4-3 and J is TRBJ2-7; TRBD2 might be the D (5 bases). The CDR3 spans 15 residues. Per the germline V gene, CDR1 is LGHNA and CDR2 is YSLEER. V was pared by 0 bases and J by 1 base, with 10 bases between. Written as DNA, the CDR3 is TGCGCCAGCAGCCAAGACCAGCGGCAGTCCTACGAGCAGTACTTC. It specifies CASSQDQRQSYEQYF.

V usage is TRBV7-8 and J usage is TRBJ2-5, with a weak D call TRBD1 (6 bases). Germline lookup yields CDR1 SGHVS and CDR2 FQNEAQ. Deletions cut 5 bases from V and 4 bases from J, with 14 bases between. The CDR3 contains 14 residues. The CDR3 bases are TGTGCCAGCAGCCAGGGGACGATCGTAGAGACCCAGTACTTC. Translation: CASSQGTIVETQYF.

CDR3 residues: CASSYQNRANEQFF. DNA of the CDR3: TGTGCCAGCAGTTACCAAAACAGGGCCAATGAGCAGTTCTTC. The genes are TRBV6-5 and TRBJ2-1; tentatively, D is TRBD1 (6 bases). The CDR3 covers 14 residues. Trimming shortened V by 2 bases and J by 6 bases, and 11 bases separated the two germline ends. The germline V gene has CDR1 MNHEY and CDR2 SVGAGI.

The rearrangement links TRBV5-1 to TRBJ2-7; a possible D gene is TRBD2 (5 bases). The CDR3 loop spans 15 amino acids. Germline values: CDR1 SGHRS, CDR2 YFSETQ. The ends were cut back, 1 base at V and 4 bases at J, with 15 bases in the middle. The CDR3 region is CASSLTEGGDYEQYF. In nucleotides, the CDR3 is TGCGCCAGCAGCTTGACAGAAGGAGGTGATTACGAGCAGTACTTC.

The V and J genes are TRBV6-5 and TRBJ1-5, with a possible D match to TRBD1 (6 bases). The germline V gene has CDR1 MNHEY and CDR2 SVGAGI. The CDR3 spans 15 residues. Trimming left V 1 base short and J 4 bases short, with 11 bases between. DNA for the CDR3: TGTGCCAGCAGTTACTGGGGGCTGGGGAATCAGCCCCAGCATTTT. Translated: CASSYWGLGNQPQHF.

The chain joins TRBV9 to TRBJ2-3, with 10 bases that match TRBD2. From germline, CDR1 is SGDLS and CDR2 YYNGEE. This CDR3 contains 16 residues. The J segment lost 4 bases and the V segment lost 3 bases, leaving 8 bases of the junction unmatched. The CDR3: CASSDDPSGGPDTQYF. Here the CDR3 DNA reads TGTGCCAGCAGCGATGACCCTAGCGGGGGTCCAGATACGCAGTATTTT.

V gene TRBV27 combines with J gene TRBJ1-5, with D possibly being TRBD1 (5 bases). Trimming stripped 2 bases from V and 5 bases from J, with 19 bases between. CDR3 length: 17 amino acids. Germline CDR1 is MNHEY and CDR2 is SMNVEV (reference sequence). The CDR3 sequence: CASSLLGGFMGDQPQHF. CDR3 in DNA: TGTGCCAGCAGTTTACTGGGGGGGTTCATGGGGGATCAGCCCCAGCATTTT.

This clone was picked up one time. The genes are TRBV10-3 and TRBJ2-2; 7 bases fit TRBD1. The V and J ends lost 7 bases and 0 bases, in that order; junction bases with no gene match: 8. This CDR3 comprises 16 residues. Germline assignment: CDR1 ENHRY and CDR2 SYGVKD. CDR3 sequence: CAIKTQTGTNTGELFF. The CDR3 bases are TGTGCCATCAAGACCCAGACAGGGACGAACACCGGGGAGCTGTTTTTT.

The genes are TRBV7-9 and TRBJ2-7, with D possibly being TRBD2 (7 bases). With 5 bases removed from V and 7 bases from J, the gap between germline ends came to 21 bases. Germline V gene sequence: CDR1 SEHNR, CDR2 FQNEAQ (reference sequence). The length of the CDR3 is 15 residues. The DNA for the CDR3 is TGTGCCAGCAGCGGGGGGGGGACATGGGGGCTTGAGCAGTACTTC. It encodes CASSGGGTWGLEQYF.

The chain has TRBV19 and TRBJ1-2, with TRBD1 matching over 8 bases. CDR3 size: 15 residues. Germline lookup yields CDR1 LNHDA and CDR2 SQIVND (reference sequence). Germline trimming cut 6 bases from V and 2 bases from J; bases unmatched to any gene: 8. CDR3 in DNA: TGTGCCAGTAGCATTCCTGCAGGGGGCAACTATGGCTACACCTTC. It codes for CASSIPAGGNYGYTF.

This clone showed up just once. V gene TRBV2 combines with J gene TRBJ1-5, with 7 bases aligning to TRBD1. CDR1 is SNHLY, CDR2 FYNNEI, per germline. The CDR3 extends over 13 amino acids. V was clipped by 6 bases and J by 7 bases; unmatched bases: 6. For the CDR3, the DNA is TGTGCCAGCAGCACTTACAGGGGACAGCCCCAGCATTTT. It yields the protein CASSTYRGQPQHF.

The V and J genes are TRBV4-2 and TRBJ1-5, with 7 bases matching TRBD1. From germline, CDR1 is LGHNA and CDR2 YNFKEQ. The CDR3 covers 16 residues. The junction had 10 bases not matched to a gene; V was cut back by 1 base and J by 7 bases. CDR3 DNA sequence: TGTGCCAGCAGCCAAGCCCCCGGGACAGTGGACCAGCCCCAGCATTTT. Protein sequence: CASSQAPGTVDQPQHF.

The chain carries TRBV4-2 and TRBJ1-5, with D possibly being TRBD1 (5 bases). This CDR3 has 15 amino acids. Trimming left V 3 bases short and J 3 bases short, with 12 bases between. Germline V gene sequence: CDR1 LGHNA, CDR2 YNFKEQ. The CDR3 loop is CASSQETASNQPQHF. CDR3 DNA sequence: TGTGCCAGCAGCCAGGAGACAGCTTCCAATCAGCCCCAGCATTTT.

The chain uses TRBV2 and TRBJ2-1; TRBD2 matches at 15 bases. The CDR3 runs to 16 residues. In germline, CDR1 is SNHLY, CDR2 FYNNEI. J gave up 7 bases and V 2 bases, and 3 bases lay outside the gene matches. DNA for the CDR3: TGTGCCAGCAGTGAATTGGGGACTAGCGGGGGGAATGAGCAGTTCTTC. Translation: CASSELGTSGGNEQFF.

The chain recombines TRBV12-5 with TRBJ2-3, with D tentatively TRBD2 (5 bases). CDR3 size: 18 residues. In germline, CDR1 is LGHNT, CDR2 FRNRAP. V dropped 4 bases and J dropped 0 bases, with 20 bases sitting between them. The CDR3 DNA follows: TGTGCTAGTGGTTCTTTCGGTGGGCTAGCCTCTAGCACAGATACGCAGTATTTT. Protein product: CASGSFGGLASSTDTQYF.

J is TRBJ2-7 and V is TRBV5-6; 10 nucleotides line up with TRBD1. Germline loops: CDR1 SGHDT, CDR2 YYEEEE. Trimming took 4 bases from V and 5 from J; bases not matched to a gene: 6. CDR3 size: 14 residues. The CDR3 sequence: CASSTGTGAHEQYF. DNA for the CDR3: TGTGCCAGCAGCACCGGGACAGGGGCCCACGAGCAGTACTTC.

This clone was counted once. The V gene is TRBV7-9, the J gene TRBJ2-5; 13 nucleotides line up with TRBD2. The V gene end was trimmed by 4 bases and the J gene end by 5 bases; junction bases not matched to a gene: 1. CDR3 length: 14 residues. Germline CDR1 SEHNR, CDR2 FQNEAQ (reference sequence). The CDR3 here is CASSSTSGGETQYF. The CDR3 bases are TGTGCCAGCAGCTCGACTAGCGGGGGGGAGACCCAGTACTTC.

This chain connects TRBV2 to TRBJ2-7; TRBD2 might be the D (6 bases). V dropped 3 bases and J dropped 2 bases, with 11 bases sitting between them. The CDR3 is made up of 14 amino acids. Germline CDR1 and CDR2: SNHLY and FYNNEI. Written as DNA, the CDR3 is TGTGCCAGCAGTGACGGTCGGGGGACCTACGAGCAGTACTTC. This codes for CASSDGRGTYEQYF. The complete variable domain, with remaining parts taken from reference TRBV2 and TRBJ2-7, reads EPEVTQTPSHQVTQMGQEVILRCVPISNHLYFYWYRQILGQKVEFLVSFYNNEISEKSEIFDDQFSVERPDGSNFTLKIRSTKLEDSAMYFCASSDGRGTYEQYFGPGTRLTVT.